Below, 9 T cell receptor beta chains from the same sample are listed, as sequenced in a study of CD4 and CD8 cells across lung adenocarcinoma regions (dated 2018 in TCRdb). The method was PCR. Sequencing instrument: HiSeq X Ten. Clones were called with MiXCR by TCRdb after fastp trimmed the public reads at Q25, and only in-frame beta chains were retained. A single entry per CDR3 protein holds the most common genes and DNA from its merged rows. The sample has about 23,000 distinct CDR3 sequences on record, about 50% of them singletons. The ten biggest clones cover 20% to 25% of the sample. Material for sequencing was CD4+ T cells from the center of a lung tumor. Sample cell subset or site, as interpreted from the label and publication: tumor center region. These receptors were obtained from a male donor with lung adenocarcinoma. The CD4 and CD8 labels of this study may be unreliable.

Here the CDR3 DNA reads TGTGCCAGCAGTTTCAGGGGGCACTGGGACACTCAGTACTTC. Translation: CASSFRGHWDTQYF. The V call is TRBV6-5, the J call TRBJ2-4, with 8 bases that match TRBD1. Trimming took 4 bases from V and 12 from J; bases not matched to a gene: 11. The germline V gene encodes CDR1 MNHEY and CDR2 SVGAGI. The CDR3 runs to 14 residues.

This clonotype has a count of ten or more. The chain couples TRBV28 to TRBJ2-5, with D possibly being TRBD2 (5 bases). The germline gives CDR1 MDHEN, CDR2 SYDVKM. Trimming shortened V by 6 bases and J by 0 bases, and 8 bases separated the two germline ends. The CDR3 extends over 13 amino acids. The CDR3 is CASRISDQETQYF. The CDR3 DNA sequence: TGTGCCAGCAGAATTAGCGACCAAGAGACCCAGTACTTC.

The table lists this clonotype with a few counts. The junction departs from germline at one end; a sequencing error may be responsible. The rearrangement links TRBV11-2 to TRBJ2-5, with TRBD2 as a possible D gene (7 bases). The germline gives CDR1 SGHAT, CDR2 FQNNGV. This CDR3 has 16 amino acids. CDR3 in amino acids: CASGGDGGRDQDTQYF. CDR3 DNA sequence: TGTGCCAGCGGGGGCGACGGGGGGAGAGACCAAGATACGCAGTACTTT.

Concerning this clonotype itself: With a much larger clone just one base away, this may be a read error. The CDR3 loop is CASSEVTSGSPLQETRFF. The DNA for the CDR3 is TGTGCCAGCAGTGAAGTTACTAGCGGGAGCCCCTTACAAGAGACCCGGTTCTTC. The chain uses TRBV6-1 and TRBJ2-1; 11 bases align to TRBD2. Germline assignment: CDR1 MNHNS and CDR2 SASEGT. V lost 1 base and J lost 15; bases outside the gene matches: 20. The CDR3 is 18 residues long.

This clonotype is medium-sized (0.01 to 0.1%) in the sample. The chain combines TRBV6-1 with TRBJ2-7; 7 bases are a match to TRBD2. The CDR3 is 14 amino acids. Germline V lookup: CDR1 MNHNS, CDR2 SASEGT. V gave up 5 bases and J gave up 2 bases; unmatched junction bases: 6. This CDR3 reads CASSQGAGAYEQYF. The DNA of the CDR3 is TGTGCCAGCAGTCAGGGCGCGGGGGCCTACGAGCAGTACTTC.

This clonotype was seen repeatedly, ten times or more. CDR3 loop: CASSQRRPDGTSTDTQYF. The CDR3 nucleotides are TGTGCCAGCAGCCAGAGGAGGCCCGACGGGACTAGCACAGATACGCAGTATTTT. The gene calls are TRBV3-1 and TRBJ2-3, with a possible D match to TRBD2 (6 bases). The CDR3 runs 18 residues. Deletions cut 3 bases from V and 0 bases from J, with 19 bases between. Per the germline V gene, CDR1 is LGHDT and CDR2 is YNNKEL (reference sequence).

As to this clonotype: The junction departs from germline at one end; a sequencing error may be responsible. V is TRBV6-5 and J is TRBJ2-2; 7 positions match TRBD1. The CDR3 has 15 residues. Germline CDR1 reads MNHEY; CDR2 reads SVGAGI. CDR3 nucleotide sequence: TGTGCCAGGAGACTCCAGTCCGGAATCACAGGGGCGCTGTATTTT. This translates into CARRLQSGITGALYF.

This clonotype is labeled medium-sized. The rearrangement joins TRBV6-8 to TRBJ2-1; 11 nucleotides line up with TRBD2. The germline CDR1 and CDR2 sequences are MNHGY and SAAAGT. The V and J ends lost 4 bases and 4 bases, in that order; junction bases with no gene match: 12. The CDR3 totals 18 residues. CDR3 nucleotide sequence: TGTGCCAGCAGTTCAATAGCGGGAGGGAGTTTTTTTTACAATGAGCAGTTCTTC. Amino acid sequence: CASSSIAGGSFFYNEQFF.

In regard to this clonotype: An end of the junction differs from the germline gene, which may be a read error. The V call is TRBV10-1, the J call TRBJ2-1; D may be TRBD1 or TRBD2 (6 bases each). This CDR3 has 13 residues. Germline assignment: CDR1 WNHNN and CDR2 SYGVQD (reference sequence). For the CDR3, the DNA is TGCGCCAGCAGCTTAGGGGGGCGGACGTCCCAGCACTTC. Its protein product is CASSLGGRTSQHF.